A single sample is the source of the 18 T cell receptor beta chains below, sequenced in a study of human T cells and chemical hapten exposure. As for time point: patch test 1, 2 weeks after DPC sensitization. As for treatment: therapeutic diphenylcyclopropenone sensitization with weekly scalp DPC. TCRdb recomputed calls from the RACE reads with MiXCR, one row per CDR3 protein. Of around 340,000 distinct CDR3 sequences in the sample, roughly 6.9% were seen once. Material: whole blood, obtained in connection with sensitization to the hapten diphenylcyclopropenone (DPC). The receptors originated from a young woman with alopecia areata. Some clones in this sample may be carry-over from other donors' samples.

This clonotype came up many times. This chain links TRBV7-8 with TRBJ2-1, with D perhaps TRBD1 (6 bases). Germline V gene sequence: CDR1 SGHVS, CDR2 FQNEAQ. The V end lost 3 bases, the J end lost 8 bases, and 17 bases lay between the germline ends. There are 15 residues in the CDR3. CDR3 sequence (DNA): TGTGCCAGCAGCTTCAACCCCCTTCAGGGGCATGAGCAGTTCTTC. It translates to CASSFNPLQGHEQFF. The full variable domain, its missing parts supplied by reference TRBV7-8 and TRBJ2-1, is GAGVSQSPRYKVAKRGQDVALRCDPISGHVSLFWYQQALGQGPEFLTYFQNEAQLDKSGLPSDRFFAERPEGSVSTLKIQRTQQEDSAVYLCASSFNPLQGHEQFFGPGTRLTVL.

V and J are TRBV7-6 and TRBJ2-3; a possible D gene is TRBD2 (6 bases). Germline CDR1 reads SGHVS; CDR2 reads FNYEAQ. The CDR3 contains 16 residues. V gave up 5 bases and J gave up 2 bases, with 17 bases separating them. Written as DNA, the CDR3 is TGTGCCAGCAGCCGTGGGGGGAGTTGGGTCACAGATACGCAGTATTTT. It yields the protein CASSRGGSWVTDTQYF.

The table lists this clonotype with many counts. This chain uses TRBV6-6 with TRBJ2-1; maybe TRBD1 (5 bases). Germline CDR1 and CDR2: MNHNY and SVGAGI (reference sequence). V was shortened by 2 bases and J by 5 bases, with 7 bases between the two germline ends. There are 13 residues in the CDR3. Here the CDR3 DNA reads TGTGCCAGCAGTTACCCAGGGAACAATGAGCAGTTCTTC. Translating gives CASSYPGNNEQFF.

The V call is TRBV28, the J call TRBJ2-7; D is unresolved. In germline, CDR1 is MDHEN, CDR2 SYDVKM. The V end lost 6 bases, the J end lost 3 bases, and 9 bases lay between the germline ends. This CDR3 comprises 12 residues. The CDR3 protein is CASRDQSYEQYF. The DNA of the CDR3 is TGTGCCAGCAGAGATCAAAGCTACGAGCAGTACTTC.

V is TRBV5-8 and J is TRBJ1-6; a weak D match, TRBD1 (6 bases). Germline assignment: CDR1 SGHTS and CDR2 YDEGEE. The CDR3 totals 15 residues. Deletions cut 1 base from V and 3 bases from J, with 8 bases between. DNA for the CDR3: TGTGCCAGCAGCTTGCGGGGGCGCTATAATTCACCCCTCCACTTT. Translation: CASSLRGRYNSPLHF.

The CDR3 sequence is CASTYNGHRGSSYNSPLHF. The CDR3 bases are TGTGCCAGCACCTACAACGGCCACCGGGGAAGTTCCTATAATTCACCCCTCCACTTT. The genes are TRBV5-4 and TRBJ1-6; D not certain. The CDR3 totals 19 residues. CDR1 is SGHNT and CDR2 is YYREEE in the germline V gene (reference sequence). Trimming cost V 6 bases and J 1 base, with 23 bases left between them.

At least ten counts were recorded for this clonotype. The chain uses TRBV3-1 and TRBJ2-7; D ambiguous. Trimming took off 5 bases at V and 4 bases at J, with 9 bases between the two ends. The germline V gene encodes CDR1 LGHDT and CDR2 YNNKEL (reference sequence). This CDR3 contains 12 residues. This chain's CDR3 is CASSSRRYEQYF. CDR3 DNA: TGTGCCAGCAGCTCAAGACGATACGAGCAGTACTTC.

This clonotype was seen many times. The V and J genes are TRBV10-3 and TRBJ2-3, with D perhaps being TRBD1 or TRBD2 (5 bases each). Germline CDR1 ENHRY, CDR2 SYGVKD. This CDR3 contains 16 residues. Trimming took 2 bases from V and 0 from J, leaving 12 bases between them. The CDR3 reads CAISEEGTPSTDTQYF. CDR3 DNA sequence: TGTGCCATCAGTGAGGAGGGGACCCCTAGCACAGATACGCAGTATTTT.

This clonotype has only a few counts. The rearrangement links TRBV13 to TRBJ2-7; 9 nucleotides agree with TRBD2. The CDR3 totals 15 residues. Germline CDR1 and CDR2: PRHDT and FYEKMQ (reference sequence). Trimming took 5 bases from V and 2 from J; bases not matched to a gene: 7. The CDR3 protein is CASSPREGRPYEQYF. The CDR3 DNA is TGTGCCAGCAGCCCGCGGGAGGGCCGACCCTACGAGCAGTACTTC.

This clonotype was counted ten times or more. The rearrangement uses TRBV9 and TRBJ2-5; D could derive from TRBD1 or TRBD2 (5 bases each). The CDR3 is 14 residues long. Trimming stripped 3 bases from V and 7 bases from J, with 16 bases between. The germline gives CDR1 SGDLS, CDR2 YYNGEE. The CDR3 region has the DNA TGTGCCAGCAGCGAAGCTGGGGGACGTGGGACCCAGTACTTC. Amino acids: CASSEAGGRGTQYF.

The V gene is TRBV7-9, the J gene TRBJ1-2, with TRBD1 identical over 7 bases. Unmatched junction bases numbered 12, after V lost 6 bases and J lost 2 bases. The V gene's germline CDR1 is SEHNR and CDR2 FQNEAQ (reference sequence). The CDR3 has 16 amino acids. In DNA form, the CDR3 reads TGTGCCAGCAGTTATGGACAGGCAGGATACAACTATGGCTACACCTTC. Amino acids: CASSYGQAGYNYGYTF.

The rearrangement uses TRBV4-2 and TRBJ1-5; D is unclear. Germline values: CDR1 LGHNA, CDR2 YNFKEQ. The CDR3 extends over 15 amino acids. The V end lost 0 bases, the J end lost 6 bases, and 12 bases lay between the germline ends. This CDR3 reads CASSQEETELQPQHF. The CDR3 DNA sequence: TGTGCCAGCAGCCAAGAAGAAACAGAACTTCAGCCCCAGCATTTT.

This clonotype was counted a few times. The genes are TRBV7-2 and TRBJ1-4; 7 bases agree with TRBD1. The CDR3 totals 14 residues. Trimming took 3 bases from V and 5 from J; bases not matched to a gene: 3. Germline assignment: CDR1 SGHTA and CDR2 FQGNSA. CDR3 sequence (DNA): TGTGCCAGCAGCTTGGGACAGAGAAATGAAAAACTGTTTTTT. Protein: CASSLGQRNEKLFF. Complete variable domain (other parts from reference TRBV7-2 and TRBJ1-4): GAGVSQSPSNKVTEKGKDVELRCDPISGHTALYWYRQSLGQGLEFLIYFQGNSAPDKSGLPSDRFSAERTGGSVSTLTIQRTQQEDSAVYLCASSLGQRNEKLFFGSGTQLSVL.

This clonotype was counted between two and nine times. V gene TRBV12-3 or TRBV12-4 combines with J gene TRBJ1-2, with D possibly being TRBD1 (5 bases). The CDR3 has 12 residues. Trimming shortened V by 2 bases and J by 9 bases, and 10 bases separated the two germline ends. CDR3 protein: CASSLSRTRYTF. The CDR3 DNA is TGTGCCAGCAGTTTATCCCGGACACGCTACACCTTC.

V usage is TRBV2 and J usage is TRBJ1-1, with unresolved D. Germline CDR1 reads SNHLY; CDR2 reads FYNNEI. This CDR3 spans 14 amino acids. Trimming cost V 3 bases and J 4 bases, with 12 bases left between them. This CDR3 reads CASSEQQVVTEAFF. The CDR3 DNA sequence: TGTGCCAGCAGTGAGCAGCAGGTCGTCACTGAAGCTTTCTTT.

This clonotype was observed a handful of times. The chain joins TRBV2 to TRBJ2-5; 7 bases map to TRBD2. Germline assignment: CDR1 SNHLY and CDR2 FYNNEI. CDR3 length equals 14 residues. The V and J ends lost 4 bases and 5 bases, in that order; junction bases with no gene match: 7. In nucleotides, the CDR3 is TGTGCCAGCAGTGTATCACTAGCGTCGGAGACCCAGTACTTC. Residues: CASSVSLASETQYF.

This clonotype was counted many times. The chain combines TRBV21-1 with TRBJ2-1; the table's D call of TRBD1 was not tested on the DNA. TRBV21-1 is recorded as a pseudogene. The CDR3 runs 15 residues. The CDR3 loop reads CASSACPWGGNEQFF. The CDR3 DNA reads as TGTGCCAGCAGCGCCTGTCCCTGGGGGGGCAATGAGCAGTTCTTC.

CDR3 nucleotides: TGTGCCAGCCGGGGCGGAGGCGTGCTGGATACGCAGTATTTT. This codes for CASRGGGVLDTQYF. J is TRBJ2-3 and V is TRBV7-9; perhaps D is TRBD1 or TRBD2 (5 bases each). The V end was cut by 8 bases, the J end by 6 bases, with 18 bases between. This CDR3 is built from 14 residues. Per germline, CDR1 SEHNR and CDR2 FQNEAQ (reference sequence).